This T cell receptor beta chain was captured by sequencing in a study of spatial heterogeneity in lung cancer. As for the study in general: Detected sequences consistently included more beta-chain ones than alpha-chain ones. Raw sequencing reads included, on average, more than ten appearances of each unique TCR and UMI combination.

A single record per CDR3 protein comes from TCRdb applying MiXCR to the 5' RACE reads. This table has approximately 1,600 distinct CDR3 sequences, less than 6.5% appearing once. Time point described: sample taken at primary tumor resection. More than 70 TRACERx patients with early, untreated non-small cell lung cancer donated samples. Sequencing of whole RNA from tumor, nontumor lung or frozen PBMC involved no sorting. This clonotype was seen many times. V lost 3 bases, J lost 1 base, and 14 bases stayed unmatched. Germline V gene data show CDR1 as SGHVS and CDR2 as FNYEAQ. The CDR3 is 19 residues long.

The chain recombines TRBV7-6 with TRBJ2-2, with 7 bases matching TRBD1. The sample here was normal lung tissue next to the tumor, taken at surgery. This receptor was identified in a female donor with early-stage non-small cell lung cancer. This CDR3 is CASSFGPSTGVGNTGELFF. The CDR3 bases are TGTGCCAGCAGCTTTGGACCAAGTACAGGGGTTGGGAACACCGGGGAGCTGTTTTTT.